Listed below are T cell receptor beta chains from one sample, sequenced in a study of shared clonotypes between healthy human individuals. Profiled with immunoSEQ multiplex PCR; TCRdb holds only in-frame clones, not every one. The data show roughly 2.1 million clones, approximately 94% seen once. Sequencing was carried out using naive CD8+ T cells from PBMCs. These receptors originate from a man younger than 30 in good health. Some clones in this sample may be carry-over from other donors' samples. Both conserved end residues are part of each CDR3.

v_gene,CDR3aa
TRBV7-8,CASSSSRRTRADEKLFF
TRBV5-6,CASSLPAPGANVLTF
TRBV5-4,CASSFGTGASYNEQFF
TRBV7-3,CASSPGTSGLLNTQYF
TRBV2,CATKGGDGTEAFF
TRBV9,CASSVVDLYAAGELFF
TRBV27,CASTRPPDTQYF
TRBV7-9,CASSLWTGNSYEQYF
TRBV4-2,CASSQLTDGRYEQYF
TRBV30,CAWGTGGGAQPQHF
TRBV9,CASSEMDSGWGTGELFF
TRBV25-1,CASRGTFNEKLFF
TRBV7-9,CASNPPRGEQYF
TRBV6-5,CASSPGQGGTEAFF
TRBV27,CASSRGGGYTF